Included here is one T cell receptor beta chain sequence, with context. Germline loops: CDR1 SNHLY, CDR2 FYNNEI. The CDR3 is 15 residues long. The V and J ends lost 6 bases and 5 bases respectively, with 18 bases between them. The repertoire was sequenced with immunoSEQ multiplex PCR; TCRdb's copy has only in-frame clones and lacks some. The profile shows over 85,000 clones, about nine tenths of them singletons. The data originate from a study of T cell changes during pregnancy in multiple sclerosis. The material was peripheral blood, obtained in the second trimester of pregnancy. The receptor's source is a female donor in good health, enrolled as a control in a pregnancy study. This chain joins TRBV2 and TRBJ2-3; D remains unclear. CDR3 DNA: TGTGCCAGCAGGAAGGAAGCACTGGGCATAGATACGCAGTATTTT. This encodes CASRKEALGIDTQYF.